These T cell receptor beta chains were read from a single sample in a study of follicular helper T cells after annual influenza vaccination. Libraries were prepared by immunoSEQ multiplex PCR; TCRdb keeps only in-frame clonotypes and omits some of them. The table lists some 9,000 clones, roughly 79% of them singletons. The sample consisted of CXCR5+ CD38- circulating T follicular helper cells from blood, taken on the day of influenza vaccination. The receptors here all came from an adult who received the influenza vaccine. The CDR3 runs from the conserved cysteine through the conserved F or W. D genes are given only for firm matches. Part of the rows lack a size; the others show once, few, many or a class for expanded clones.

D	size	V	length	J	CDR3	DNA
TRBD2	few	TRBV2	13	TRBJ2-7	CASQRGPAYEQYF	TGTGCCAGCCAGCGGGGGCCCGCCTACGAGCAGTACTTC
.	.	TRBV6-1	11	TRBJ1-5	CASSEYEPQHF	TGTGCCAGCAGTGAATACGAGCCCCAGCATTTT
TRBD1	.	TRBV18	15	TRBJ1-2	CASSSGTGSNYGYTF	TGTGCCAGCTCATCCGGGACAGGGTCTAACTATGGCTACACCTTC
.	.	TRBV20-1	11	TRBJ1-1	CSARDSTEAFF	TGCAGTGCTCGCGACAGCACTGAAGCTTTCTTT
TRBD2	.	TRBV5-1	15	TRBJ2-5	CASSPSPSGGETQYF	TGCGCCAGCAGCCCAAGTCCTAGCGGGGGGGAGACCCAGTACTTC
.	.	TRBV28	13	TRBJ1-4	CASLDSPKEKLFF	TGTGCCAGTCTGGACAGTCCCAAAGAAAAACTGTTTTTT
TRBD1	.	TRBV5-8	15	TRBJ1-3	CASSTDRGSGNTIYF	TGTGCCAGCAGCACGGACAGGGGCTCTGGAAACACCATATATTTT
.	.	TRBV9	13	TRBJ2-7	CASSPGSESEQYF	TGTGCCAGCAGCCCAGGATCCGAATCCGAGCAGTACTTC
.	few	TRBV7-2	16	TRBJ1-6	CASSLKGLHPNSPLHF	TGTGCCAGCAGCTTAAAGGGGCTTCACCCTAATTCACCCCTCCACTTT
.	.	TRBV15	16	TRBJ1-5	CATSRDRGSRNQPQHF	TGTGCCACCAGCAGAGACAGGGGTTCGCGGAATCAGCCCCAGCATTTT
.	.	TRBV4-2	17	TRBJ1-2	CASSQDEPSGRGGGYTF	TGTGCCAGCAGCCAAGATGAGCCCTCAGGCAGGGGTGGTGGCTACACCTTC
TRBD1	few	TRBV6-5	13	TRBJ1-1	CASSGQANTEAFF	TGTGCCAGCAGTGGACAGGCGAACACTGAAGCTTTCTTT
TRBD2	.	TRBV7-2	16	TRBJ2-1	CASSERGTSGRSSLFF	TGTGCCAGCAGCGAGAGGGGGACTAGCGGGAGGTCTAGCCTGTTCTTC
.	.	TRBV6-1	16	TRBJ1-1	CASSEALGGVGTEAFF	TGTGCCAGCAGTGAGGCACTGGGGGGGGTTGGCACTGAAGCTTTCTTT
.	once	TRBV7-9	13	TRBJ1-1	CASSPRGSGEAFF	TGTGCCAGCAGCCCTCGGGGGAGTGGTGAAGCTTTCTTT
TRBD1	.	TRBV11-2	16	TRBJ1-2	CASSLDRDRVLDGYTF	TGTGCCAGCAGCTTAGATAGGGACAGGGTATTGGATGGCTACACCTTC
.	few	TRBV5-6	12	TRBJ2-2	CASSAETGELFF	TGTGCCAGCAGCGCGGAAACCGGGGAGCTGTTTTTT
TRBD1	.	TRBV5-1	17	TRBJ2-6	CASSLTTGGAGANVLTF	TGCGCCAGCAGCTTAACGACAGGGGGCGCTGGGGCCAACGTCCTGACTTTC
TRBD1	.	TRBV7-9	15	TRBJ1-4	CASSPTGITNEKLFF	TGTGCCAGCAGCCCGACAGGGATAACTAATGAAAAACTGTTTTTT
TRBD2	.	TRBV4-2	16	TRBJ2-5	CASSRYTGLGQETQYF	TGTGCCAGCAGCCGCTATACGGGACTAGGGCAAGAGACCCAGTACTTC
.	once	TRBV2	14	TRBJ1-3	CASSGERSGNTIYF	TGTGCCAGCAGTGGGGAGCGCTCTGGAAACACCATATATTTT
TRBD2	once	TRBV7-9	15	TRBJ2-3	CASSLRRGSTDTQYF	TGTGCCAGCAGCTTGCGGCGGGGGAGCACAGATACGCAGTATTTT
.	.	TRBV6-1	13	TRBJ2-1	CASSDVRGSEQFF	TGTGCCAGCAGTGATGTAAGGGGTAGTGAGCAGTTCTTC
.	once	TRBV7-9	16	TRBJ2-5	CASSPRGLSPQETQYF	TGTGCCAGCAGCCCACGGGGGTTGAGTCCCCAAGAGACCCAGTACTTC
TRBD1	.	TRBV5-5	15	TRBJ1-4	CASSLKGGQGEKLFF	TGTGCCAGCAGCTTGAAGGGTGGACAGGGTGAAAAACTGTTTTTT
.	.	TRBV19	14	TRBJ2-1	CASSPQGFGNEQFF	TGTGCCAGTAGCCCCCAGGGATTCGGCAATGAGCAGTTCTTC
TRBD1	.	TRBV5-4	15	TRBJ1-2	CASSLVGQGDYGYTF	TGTGCCAGCAGCTTGGTGGGACAGGGCGACTATGGCTACACCTTC
.	.	TRBV7-2	15	TRBJ1-5	CASSLDTAVNQPQHF	TGTGCCAGCAGCTTGGACACAGCAGTCAATCAGCCCCAGCATTTT
.	.	TRBV28	16	TRBJ2-3	CASRPGWGTSTDTQYF	TGTGCCAGCAGACCCGGGTGGGGAACTAGCACAGATACGCAGTATTTT
.	.	TRBV6-5	13	TRBJ1-2	CASTGDTGYGYTF	TGTGCCAGCACCGGGGATACAGGGTATGGCTACACCTTC
TRBD1	.	TRBV5-1	14	TRBJ1-4	CASSPGTGGEKLFF	TGCGCCAGCAGCCCCGGGACAGGGGGAGAAAAACTGTTTTTT
TRBD1	.	TRBV28	13	TRBJ1-2	CASRDREEDGYTF	TGTGCCAGCAGGGACAGGGAAGAGGACGGCTACACCTTC
.	.	TRBV7-2	13	TRBJ1-1	CASSSDRNTEAFF	TGTGCCAGCAGCTCGGACCGAAACACTGAAGCTTTCTTT
TRBD1	few	TRBV28	14	TRBJ2-7	CASSPGTGLPEQYF	TGTGCCAGCAGCCCCGGGACAGGACTCCCCGAGCAGTACTTC
TRBD1	.	TRBV6-5	14	TRBJ2-1	CASSDRGRYNEQFF	TGTGCCAGCAGTGACAGGGGGCGGTACAATGAGCAGTTCTTC
TRBD1	.	TRBV5-4	16	TRBJ1-2	CASRRQGTEWVYGYTF	TGTGCCAGCAGGAGACAGGGGACGGAGTGGGTCTATGGCTACACCTTC
.	.	TRBV11-3	13	TRBJ1-1	CASSQIQGTEAFF	TGTGCCAGCAGCCAAATTCAGGGAACTGAAGCTTTCTTT
.	.	TRBV6-6	15	TRBJ2-3	CASSYKAESTDTQYF	TGTGCCAGCAGTTACAAAGCGGAAAGCACAGATACGCAGTATTTT
.	.	TRBV7-9	14	TRBJ2-1	CASSIGLTYNEQFF	TGTGCCAGCAGCATCGGACTCACATACAATGAGCAGTTCTTC
.	.	TRBV7-2	15	TRBJ1-5	CASSLAGNRNQPQHF	TGTGCCAGCAGCTTAGCGGGAAACCGCAATCAGCCCCAGCATTTT
TRBD1	.	TRBV29-1	15	TRBJ2-3	CSVERSGGSTDTQYF	TGCAGCGTTGAAAGGTCAGGGGGTAGCACAGATACGCAGTATTTT
.	.	TRBV28	14	TRBJ1-1	CASRSLRGGTEAFF	TGTGCCAGCAGGTCTCTCAGGGGAGGCACTGAAGCTTTCTTT
TRBD1	.	TRBV19	14	TRBJ2-2	CASSTGQLTGELFF	TGTGCCAGTAGTACGGGACAGCTGACCGGGGAGCTGTTTTTT
.	once	TRBV10-3	14	TRBJ2-3	CAISPGRNTDTQYF	TGTGCCATCAGCCCCGGTAGGAACACAGATACGCAGTATTTT
.	.	TRBV7-9	13	TRBJ2-5	CASSLRSFETQYF	TGTGCCAGCAGCTTAAGAAGTTTTGAGACCCAGTACTTC
TRBD1	once	TRBV5-5	14	TRBJ1-5	CASSRRQGNQPQHF	TGTGCCAGCAGCCGGCGACAGGGTAATCAGCCCCAGCATTTT
.	.	TRBV4-1	15	TRBJ2-1	CASSQERGFYNEQFF	TGCGCCAGCAGCCAAGAACGGGGGTTTTACAATGAGCAGTTCTTC
TRBD1	.	TRBV5-4	16	TRBJ2-2	CASSSDRGHGTGELFF	TGTGCCAGCAGCTCGGACAGGGGGCATGGCACCGGGGAGCTGTTTTTT
.	.	TRBV5-1	12	TRBJ1-6	CASSRESGTLHF	TGTGCCAGCAGCCGCGAATCGGGAACCCTCCACTTT
.	.	TRBV30	15	TRBJ2-5	CAWSGSAGTKETQYF	TGTGCCTGGAGTGGGTCAGCTGGGACAAAAGAGACCCAGTACTTC
TRBD2	.	TRBV4-1	15	TRBJ2-4	CTRTSGPLAKNIQYF	TGTACAAGGACTAGCGGGCCTCTAGCCAAAAACATTCAGTACTTC
.	.	TRBV7-9	15	TRBJ1-4	CASTPRVGNNEKLFF	TGTGCCAGCACCCCTCGAGTGGGGAATAATGAAAAACTGTTTTTT
.	.	TRBV29-1	13	TRBJ1-6	CSVGTAINSPLHF	TGCAGCGTAGGGACGGCTATTAATTCACCCCTCCACTTT
.	.	TRBV4-2	15	TRBJ2-7	CASSQDLRSSYEQYF	TGTGCCAGCAGCCAAGACCTCCGGAGCTCCTACGAGCAGTACTTC
.	.	TRBV7-9	14	TRBJ2-5	CASSLGSGKETQYF	TGTGCCAGCAGCTTAGGGTCGGGAAAAGAGACCCAGTACTTC